This T cell receptor (beta chain) was identified in a study of cytomegalovirus exposure and HLA in healthy donors. PCR was performed using 60 Vbeta and 13 Jbeta primers. TCRdb keeps only in-frame clones here, not all; method: immunoSEQ multiplex PCR. The sample carries 190,000 or so clones, about 85% recorded once. Study outcomes and limitations: TCR beta chains numbering some 160 were designated cytomegalovirus-associated.

This CDR3 has 14 residues. The germline V gene has CDR1 SEHNR and CDR2 FQNEAQ (reference sequence). Deletions cut 3 bases from V and 3 bases from J, with 11 bases between. Note on this clone: What it binds is not known.

The sample taken for sequencing was PBMCs. V is TRBV7-9 and J is TRBJ1-2, with D unresolved. The receptor was isolated from a woman between 50 and 59 years old in good health and CMV-seropositive. CDR3 in amino acids: CASSFSSSDYGYTF. The CDR3 DNA sequence: TGTGCCAGCAGCTTCAGCTCGAGCGACTATGGCTACACCTTC.